The 2 T cell receptor beta chains below were found in one sample sequenced in a study of regulatory dendritic cells for organ transplantation. Which antigens these TCRs recognize remains unknown. Sorted T cells were CFSE-labeled and cultured roughly five days with allogeneic regulatory or mature dendritic cells at 1:10. Clones were sequenced by immunoSEQ multiplex PCR, and TCRdb holds only the in-frame ones, with some missing. The repertoire consists of 7,700 or so clones, with about two thirds occurring once and the leading ten covering around 3.8%. The sequencing input was memory CD4+ T cells from blood cultured with dendritic cells. Subset meaning: CD45RO+ memory T cells. These receptors originate from a human donor in good health.

The chain has TRBV29-1 and TRBJ2-5, with 7 bases fitting TRBD2. V was clipped by 4 bases and J by 4 bases; unmatched bases: 6. The CDR3 covers 13 residues. Germline loops: CDR1 SQVTM, CDR2 ANQGSEA. CDR3 sequence: CSVAKSGAETQYF. The CDR3 DNA is TGCAGCGTTGCGAAAAGCGGGGCAGAGACCCAGTACTTC.

This clone was counted only a few times. The rearrangement joins TRBV2 to TRBJ1-2; maybe TRBD1 (6 bases). V lost 5 bases to trimming and J lost 1 base, with 14 bases between them. CDR1 is SNHLY and CDR2 is FYNNEI in the germline V gene. This CDR3 has 15 residues. DNA for the CDR3: TGTGCCAGCAGTTCTGGACAGTTTCTTAACTATGGCTACACCTTC. Its protein is CASSSGQFLNYGYTF.